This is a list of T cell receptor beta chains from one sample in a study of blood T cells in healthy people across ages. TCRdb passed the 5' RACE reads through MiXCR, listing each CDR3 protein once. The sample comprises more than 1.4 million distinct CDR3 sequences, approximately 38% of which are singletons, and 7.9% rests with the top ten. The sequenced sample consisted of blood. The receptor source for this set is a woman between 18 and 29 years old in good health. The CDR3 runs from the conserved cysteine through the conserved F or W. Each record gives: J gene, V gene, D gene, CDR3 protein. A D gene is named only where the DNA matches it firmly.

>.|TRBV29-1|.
CSAGGYGGRGWETQYF
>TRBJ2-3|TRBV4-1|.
CASSQGLSGGVSDTQYF
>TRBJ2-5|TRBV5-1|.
CASSLGASLQETQYF
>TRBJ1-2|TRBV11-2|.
CASSVGGRYGYTF
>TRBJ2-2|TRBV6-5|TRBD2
CASRSLAGPNTGELFF
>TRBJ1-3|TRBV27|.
CASSLNLGSSGNTIYF
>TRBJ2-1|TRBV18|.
CASSPRTARMGNEQFF
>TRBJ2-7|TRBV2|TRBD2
CASSEFLAGVFLHEQYF
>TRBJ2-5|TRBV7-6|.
CASSRIAVGAYNEQYF
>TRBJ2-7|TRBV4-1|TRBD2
CASSQLAGGVSGYEQYF
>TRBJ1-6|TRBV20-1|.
CSARDEVWANSPFHF
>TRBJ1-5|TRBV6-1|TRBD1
CASKVQGETNQPQHF
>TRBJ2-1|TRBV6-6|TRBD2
CASSPSGRNDNEQFF
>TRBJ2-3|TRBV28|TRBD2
CASSLWGLAGEMGTDTQYF
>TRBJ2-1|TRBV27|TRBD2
CASSVLAGYYNEQFF
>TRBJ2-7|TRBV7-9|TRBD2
CASSFGGKASYEQYF
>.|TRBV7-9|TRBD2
CASSLSGLAGGPGEQYF
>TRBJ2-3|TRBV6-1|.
CASSPWDTQYF
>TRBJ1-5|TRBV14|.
CASSQNRNQPQHF
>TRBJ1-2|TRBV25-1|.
CASSEGPGPLYGYTF
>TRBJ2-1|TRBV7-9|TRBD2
CASSLFAGASYNEQFF
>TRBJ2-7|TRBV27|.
CASSSWDLMREQYF
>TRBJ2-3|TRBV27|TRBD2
CASSKGSGGTTDTQYF
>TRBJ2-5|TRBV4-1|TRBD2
CASSPNSLAGNEQYF
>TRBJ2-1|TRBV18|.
CASSPSRLSHNEQFF
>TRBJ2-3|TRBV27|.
CASRRLWSDSDTQYF
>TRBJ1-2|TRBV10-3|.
CAISESTAPGGYTF
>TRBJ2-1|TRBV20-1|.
CSSPPSIRRGNEQFF
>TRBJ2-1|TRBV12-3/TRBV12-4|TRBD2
CASSTLAGGIGNEQFF
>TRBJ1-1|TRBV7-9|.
CASSPGAEAFF
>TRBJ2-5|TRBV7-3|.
CASSFNGGFKLDRYF
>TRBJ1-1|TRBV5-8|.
CASSHPAKMNTEAFF
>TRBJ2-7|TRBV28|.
CASSPGGDFYEQYF
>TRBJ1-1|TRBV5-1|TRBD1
CASSLGNRGPPNTEAFF
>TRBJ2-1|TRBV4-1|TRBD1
CASSPDRGWNEQFF
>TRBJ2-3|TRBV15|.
CATSRDRDGTQYF
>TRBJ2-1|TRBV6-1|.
CASSANPTNEQFF
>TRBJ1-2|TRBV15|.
CATSPRRDLLAYGYTF
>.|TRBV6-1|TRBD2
CASRPYFTSGGTQETQYF
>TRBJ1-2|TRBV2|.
CASSERKGYDYGYTF
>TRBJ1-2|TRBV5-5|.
CASSPSQGLIANYGYTF
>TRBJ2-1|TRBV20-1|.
CSAPSRRLYNEQFF
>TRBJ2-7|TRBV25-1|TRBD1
CASSDSGTVLEQYF
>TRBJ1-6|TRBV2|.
CASCGVNYNSPLHF
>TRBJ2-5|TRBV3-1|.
CASSPWGYQETQYF
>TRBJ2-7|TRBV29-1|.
CSVADSPYEQYF
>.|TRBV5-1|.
CASSLAGLGGPYNEQYF